Listed here is a single T cell receptor beta chain. The entry originates in a study of T cell changes during pregnancy in multiple sclerosis. TCRdb's copy holds only in-frame clones and misses some; the assay was immunoSEQ multiplex PCR. The sample contains roughly 80,000 clones, around nine tenths of which appear only once. Germline CDR1 is SEHNR and CDR2 is FQNEAQ (reference sequence). This CDR3 has 17 residues. Trimming pared 1 base from V and 0 bases from J, leaving 15 bases between. The receptor was derived from a female donor with multiple sclerosis, enrolled in a pregnancy study. The chain has TRBV7-9 and TRBJ1-1, with unresolved D. Material: peripheral blood, obtained before pregnancy. CDR3 residues: CASSLGVRKPMNTEAFF. CDR3 sequence (DNA): TGTGCCAGCAGCTTAGGAGTCAGGAAACCCATGAACACTGAAGCTTTCTTT.